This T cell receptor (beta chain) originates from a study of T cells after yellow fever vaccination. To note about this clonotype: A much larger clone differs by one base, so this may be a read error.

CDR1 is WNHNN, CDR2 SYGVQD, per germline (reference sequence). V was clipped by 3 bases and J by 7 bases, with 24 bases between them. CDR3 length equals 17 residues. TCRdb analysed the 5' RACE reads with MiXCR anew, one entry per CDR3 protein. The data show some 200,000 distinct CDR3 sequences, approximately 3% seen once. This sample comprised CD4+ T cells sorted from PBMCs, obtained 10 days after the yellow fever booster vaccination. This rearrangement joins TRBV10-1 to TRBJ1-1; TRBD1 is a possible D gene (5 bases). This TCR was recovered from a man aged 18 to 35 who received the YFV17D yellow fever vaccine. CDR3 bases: TGCGCCAGCAGTGAAACTTTCGGCCGGGACTGGGGAATTGAAGCTTTCTTT. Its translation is CASSETFGRDWGIEAFF.